Listed below are T cell receptor beta chains from one sample, sequenced in a study of radiation and T cells in renal cell carcinoma. Data came from immunoSEQ multiplex PCR; TCRdb stores just in-frame clones and leaves some out. The sample holds about 150,000 clones, roughly 90% seen once. The sample here was blood, taken from a patient whose treatment included radiotherapy and nephrectomy. The receptors here all came from a woman aged 45-65 years with renal cell carcinoma. CDR3s include the opening cysteine and the closing phenylalanine or tryptophan. A D gene is named only where the DNA matches it firmly. Clone size is given for some rows only: seen once, a few or many times, or a class if the clone is expanded.

abundance: NA; v_gene: TRBV5-6; d_gene: TRBD1; j_gene: TRBJ2-2; CDR3aa: CASSFSGQGLNTGELFF; CDR3nt: TGTGCCAGCAGCTTTTCGGGACAGGGTCTGAACACCGGGGAGCTGTTTTTT
abundance: NA; v_gene: TRBV18; d_gene: NA; j_gene: TRBJ2-3; CDR3aa: CASSPARASTDTQYF; CDR3nt: TGTGCCAGCTCACCGGCCAGGGCTAGCACAGATACGCAGTATTTT
abundance: NA; v_gene: TRBV11-1; d_gene: NA; j_gene: TRBJ1-2; CDR3aa: CASSLESVAGFGGYTF; CDR3nt: TGTGCCAGCAGCTTAGAGTCGGTTGCGGGGTTCGGTGGCTACACCTTC
abundance: once; v_gene: TRBV5-6; d_gene: TRBD1; j_gene: TRBJ1-1; CDR3aa: CASSPQGVGFAEAFF; CDR3nt: TGTGCCAGCAGCCCACAGGGGGTTGGTTTTGCTGAAGCTTTCTTT
abundance: NA; v_gene: TRBV5-1; d_gene: NA; j_gene: TRBJ2-2; CDR3aa: CASSNRRTENTGELFF; CDR3nt: TGCGCCAGCAGCAACCGCAGGACAGAGAACACCGGGGAGCTGTTTTTT
abundance: NA; v_gene: TRBV27; d_gene: NA; j_gene: TRBJ1-1; CDR3aa: CASSFQGMNTEAFF; CDR3nt: TGTGCCAGCAGTTTCCAAGGAATGAACACTGAAGCTTTCTTT
abundance: NA; v_gene: TRBV7-9; d_gene: NA; j_gene: TRBJ2-5; CDR3aa: CASSLIETQYF; CDR3nt: TGTGCCAGCAGCTTAATAGAGACCCAGTACTTC
abundance: few; v_gene: TRBV7-9; d_gene: NA; j_gene: TRBJ1-5; CDR3aa: CASTSEGQPQHF; CDR3nt: TGTGCCAGCACCTCCGAAGGGCAGCCCCAGCATTTT
abundance: NA; v_gene: TRBV25-1; d_gene: NA; j_gene: TRBJ1-6; CDR3aa: CASSLYNSPLHF; CDR3nt: TGTGCCAGCAGTCTTTATAATTCACCCCTCCACTTT
abundance: NA; v_gene: TRBV4-1; d_gene: NA; j_gene: TRBJ1-4; CDR3aa: CASSQESGAATNEKLFF; CDR3nt: TGCGCCAGCAGCCAAGAATCGGGGGCTGCAACTAATGAAAAACTGTTTTTT
abundance: NA; v_gene: TRBV7-6; d_gene: NA; j_gene: TRBJ1-2; CDR3aa: CASSHSYYGYTF; CDR3nt: TGTGCCAGCAGCCATTCCTACTATGGCTACACCTTC
abundance: NA; v_gene: TRBV5-1; d_gene: NA; j_gene: TRBJ1-2; CDR3aa: CASSLGEGEGYTF; CDR3nt: TGCGCCAGCTCCTTAGGGGAGGGAGAGGGCTACACCTTC
abundance: NA; v_gene: TRBV6-1; d_gene: TRBD1; j_gene: TRBJ1-1; CDR3aa: CASIETGANTEAFF; CDR3nt: TGTGCCAGCATTGAAACAGGGGCGAACACTGAAGCTTTCTTT
abundance: NA; v_gene: TRBV14; d_gene: TRBD2; j_gene: TRBJ2-5; CDR3aa: CASSRTSGGFQETQYF; CDR3nt: TGTGCCAGCAGCAGGACTAGCGGGGGATTTCAAGAGACCCAGTACTTC
abundance: NA; v_gene: TRBV10-3; d_gene: TRBD2; j_gene: TRBJ2-1; CDR3aa: CAISAEGTSGYNEQFF; CDR3nt: TGTGCCATCAGTGCTGAAGGGACTAGCGGATACAATGAGCAGTTCTTC
abundance: NA; v_gene: TRBV7-9; d_gene: TRBD1; j_gene: TRBJ1-1; CDR3aa: CASSLRTGGETEAFF; CDR3nt: TGTGCCAGCAGCCTCCGGACAGGGGGCGAGACTGAAGCTTTCTTT
abundance: NA; v_gene: TRBV4-2; d_gene: NA; j_gene: TRBJ2-6; CDR3aa: CASSAAGTGITGANVLTF; CDR3nt: TGTGCCAGCAGCGCGGCCGGGACTGGAATCACTGGGGCCAACGTCCTGACTTTC
abundance: NA; v_gene: TRBV7-6; d_gene: TRBD1; j_gene: TRBJ2-7; CDR3aa: CASSFGTDSYEQYF; CDR3nt: TGTGCCAGCAGCTTTGGGACAGACTCCTACGAGCAGTACTTC
abundance: NA; v_gene: TRBV5-1; d_gene: NA; j_gene: TRBJ1-3; CDR3aa: CASSLDSYSGNTIYF; CDR3nt: TGCGCCAGCAGCTTGGACTCCTACTCTGGAAACACCATATATTTT
abundance: NA; v_gene: TRBV4-2; d_gene: NA; j_gene: TRBJ2-1; CDR3aa: CASSQETRGGDEQFF; CDR3nt: TGTGCCAGCAGCCAAGAAACCAGGGGTGGGGATGAGCAGTTCTTC
abundance: NA; v_gene: TRBV5-1; d_gene: TRBD1; j_gene: TRBJ1-1; CDR3aa: CASGTVNTEAFF; CDR3nt: TGCGCCAGCGGGACAGTGAACACTGAAGCTTTCTTT
abundance: once; v_gene: TRBV5-1; d_gene: NA; j_gene: TRBJ2-2; CDR3aa: CASSWDPTAGELFF; CDR3nt: TGCGCCAGCAGCTGGGACCCCACCGCCGGGGAGCTGTTTTTT
abundance: NA; v_gene: TRBV2; d_gene: TRBD1; j_gene: TRBJ1-4; CDR3aa: CASSVGRGQEKLFF; CDR3nt: TGTGCCAGCAGTGTGGGCAGGGGGCAGGAAAAACTGTTTTTT
abundance: NA; v_gene: TRBV7-2; d_gene: NA; j_gene: TRBJ2-5; CDR3aa: CASSLSLETQYF; CDR3nt: TGTGCCAGCAGCTTATCCTTAGAGACCCAGTACTTC
abundance: NA; v_gene: TRBV5-1; d_gene: TRBD2; j_gene: TRBJ2-1; CDR3aa: CASSTGSSGGNNEQFF; CDR3nt: TGCGCCAGCAGCACTGGGTCTAGCGGGGGGAACAATGAGCAGTTCTTC
abundance: NA; v_gene: TRBV19; d_gene: NA; j_gene: TRBJ2-1; CDR3aa: CASTLSATYNEQFF; CDR3nt: TGTGCCAGTACTCTCAGCGCAACCTACAATGAGCAGTTCTTC
abundance: NA; v_gene: TRBV5-1; d_gene: TRBD1; j_gene: TRBJ1-4; CDR3aa: CASSLRTGGAGEKLFF; CDR3nt: TGCGCCAGCAGCTTAAGAACAGGGGGCGCTGGTGAAAAACTGTTTTTT
abundance: NA; v_gene: TRBV6-5; d_gene: NA; j_gene: TRBJ2-7; CDR3aa: CASSYYGRGYEQYF; CDR3nt: TGTGCCAGCAGTTACTACGGGCGGGGCTACGAGCAGTACTTC
abundance: NA; v_gene: TRBV5-1; d_gene: TRBD1; j_gene: TRBJ1-2; CDR3aa: CASSLRQGGNYGYTF; CDR3nt: TGCGCCAGCAGCTTGAGACAGGGGGGTAACTATGGCTACACCTTC
abundance: NA; v_gene: TRBV10-2; d_gene: NA; j_gene: TRBJ1-1; CDR3aa: CASRTGYLGGGTEAFF; CDR3nt: TGCGCCAGCAGGACAGGTTACCTAGGAGGCGGCACTGAAGCTTTCTTT
abundance: NA; v_gene: TRBV19; d_gene: TRBD2; j_gene: TRBJ2-5; CDR3aa: CASSIQASGGMGTQYF; CDR3nt: TGTGCCAGTAGTATTCAGGCTAGCGGGGGTATGGGGACCCAGTACTTC
abundance: NA; v_gene: TRBV11-3; d_gene: TRBD1; j_gene: TRBJ2-1; CDR3aa: CASSPYRGNNEQFF; CDR3nt: TGTGCCAGCAGCCCCTACAGGGGGAACAATGAGCAGTTCTTC
abundance: NA; v_gene: TRBV6-1; d_gene: NA; j_gene: TRBJ2-3; CDR3aa: CASSEGIQASTDTQYF; CDR3nt: TGTGCCAGCAGTGAGGGGATTCAGGCAAGCACAGATACGCAGTATTTT
abundance: NA; v_gene: TRBV19; d_gene: NA; j_gene: TRBJ2-7; CDR3aa: CASKGPGHNEQYF; CDR3nt: TGTGCCAGTAAGGGACCGGGACACAACGAGCAGTACTTC
abundance: NA; v_gene: TRBV6-5; d_gene: NA; j_gene: TRBJ1-1; CDR3aa: CASSKSFLMNTEAFF; CDR3nt: TGTGCCAGCAGTAAGTCGTTCCTAATGAACACTGAAGCTTTCTTT
abundance: NA; v_gene: TRBV5-1; d_gene: NA; j_gene: TRBJ2-3; CDR3aa: CASSPQGDTQYF; CDR3nt: TGCGCCAGCAGCCCACAGGGAGATACGCAGTATTTT
abundance: NA; v_gene: TRBV6-1; d_gene: NA; j_gene: TRBJ1-5; CDR3aa: CASSPEGNQPQHF; CDR3nt: TGTGCCAGCAGTCCCGAGGGGAATCAGCCCCAGCATTTT
abundance: NA; v_gene: TRBV9; d_gene: TRBD2; j_gene: TRBJ2-1; CDR3aa: CASSVQTSGVTGEQFF; CDR3nt: TGTGCCAGCAGCGTACAGACTAGCGGGGTAACGGGTGAGCAGTTCTTC
abundance: NA; v_gene: TRBV27; d_gene: TRBD1; j_gene: TRBJ1-2; CDR3aa: CASSPRTGGAYGYTF; CDR3nt: TGTGCCAGCAGTCCCCGGACAGGGGGTGCATATGGCTACACCTTC
abundance: once; v_gene: TRBV2; d_gene: NA; j_gene: TRBJ1-2; CDR3aa: CASSPSGGNYGYTF; CDR3nt: TGTGCCAGCAGCCCGAGTGGGGGTAACTATGGCTACACCTTC
abundance: NA; v_gene: TRBV18; d_gene: NA; j_gene: TRBJ1-3; CDR3aa: CASSTDYAGTIYF; CDR3nt: TGTGCCAGCTCTACGGACTACGCGGGCACCATATATTTT
abundance: NA; v_gene: TRBV5-4; d_gene: NA; j_gene: TRBJ1-1; CDR3aa: CASSLASRVNTEAFF; CDR3nt: TGTGCCAGCAGCTTGGCCTCCCGGGTGAACACTGAAGCTTTCTTT
abundance: NA; v_gene: TRBV5-6; d_gene: NA; j_gene: TRBJ1-1; CDR3aa: CASSFWVDPPNTEAFF; CDR3nt: TGTGCCAGCAGCTTTTGGGTAGACCCACCGAACACTGAAGCTTTCTTT
abundance: NA; v_gene: TRBV7-8; d_gene: NA; j_gene: TRBJ2-7; CDR3aa: CASLQFMGAYEQYF; CDR3nt: TGTGCCAGCCTACAGTTTATGGGGGCCTACGAGCAGTACTTC
abundance: NA; v_gene: TRBV28; d_gene: TRBD1; j_gene: TRBJ1-3; CDR3aa: CASSFGDSRNTIYF; CDR3nt: TGTGCCAGCAGTTTTGGGGACAGTAGAAACACCATATATTTT
abundance: NA; v_gene: TRBV6-6; d_gene: NA; j_gene: TRBJ1-2; CDR3aa: CASSYPGQDYGYTF; CDR3nt: TGTGCCAGCAGTTACCCCGGGCAGGACTATGGCTACACCTTC
abundance: once; v_gene: TRBV6-5; d_gene: NA; j_gene: TRBJ2-1; CDR3aa: CASSYSLVSSYNEQFF; CDR3nt: TGTGCCAGCAGTTACTCGTTAGTCAGCTCCTACAATGAGCAGTTCTTC
abundance: NA; v_gene: TRBV18; d_gene: TRBD1; j_gene: TRBJ1-1; CDR3aa: CASSPQRTGGNTEAFF; CDR3nt: TGTGCCAGCTCACCACAAAGGACAGGGGGGAACACTGAAGCTTTCTTT